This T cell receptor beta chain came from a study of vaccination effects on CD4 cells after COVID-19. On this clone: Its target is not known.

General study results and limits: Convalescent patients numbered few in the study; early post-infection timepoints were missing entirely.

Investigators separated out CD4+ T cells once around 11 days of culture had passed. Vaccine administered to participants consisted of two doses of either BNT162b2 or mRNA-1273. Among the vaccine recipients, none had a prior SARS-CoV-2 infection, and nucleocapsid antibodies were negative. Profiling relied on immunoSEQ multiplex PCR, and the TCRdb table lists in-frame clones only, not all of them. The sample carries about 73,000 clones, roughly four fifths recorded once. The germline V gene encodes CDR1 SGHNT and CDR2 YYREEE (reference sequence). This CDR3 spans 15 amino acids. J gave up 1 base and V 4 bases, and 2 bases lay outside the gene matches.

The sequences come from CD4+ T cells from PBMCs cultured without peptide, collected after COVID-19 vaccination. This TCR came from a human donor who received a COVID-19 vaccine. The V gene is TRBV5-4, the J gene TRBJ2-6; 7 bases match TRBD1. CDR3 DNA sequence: TGTGCCAGCAGCGGGACAGTTTCTGGGGCCAACGTCCTGACTTTC. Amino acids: CASSGTVSGANVLTF.